This passage covers 31 T cell receptor beta chains from one sample sequenced in a study of post-analysis software for immune sequencing data. Study findings and constraints: Comparison of patients with controls showed about 5 TRBV segments more frequent in patients, TRBV5-6, TRBV5-1 and TRBV20-1 among them.

Each TCR beta cDNA library carried unique molecular identifiers. MiXCR, applied by TCRdb to the PCR reads, yields one record per CDR3 protein. The data show about half a million distinct CDR3 sequences, with around 40% seen just once and 9.5% to 13% held by the top ten. No cognate antigen is known for these TCRs. The sample taken for sequencing was blood. These receptor sequences come from a girl aged 5-17 years with multiple sclerosis.

The chain carries TRBV29-1 and TRBJ2-1; D unresolved. Trimming took 4 bases from V and 4 from J, leaving 11 bases between them. This CDR3 spans 13 amino acids. The germline CDR1 and CDR2 sequences are SQVTM and ANQGSEA. In DNA form, the CDR3 reads TGCAGCGTTGGCCGTTTGGGATACAATGAGCAGTTCTTC. Encoded protein: CSVGRLGYNEQFF.

There are a few counts of this clonotype. The J gene is TRBJ2-7, the V gene TRBV12-3 or TRBV12-4; weak D call: TRBD1 (6 bases). This CDR3 is 14 amino acids long. The germline V and J ends were trimmed by 2 bases and 4 bases, with 12 bases remaining between them. The CDR3 reads CASSLQGMPYEQYF. DNA for the CDR3: TGTGCCAGCAGTTTACAGGGGATGCCTTACGAGCAGTACTTC.

The V gene is TRBV3-1, the J gene TRBJ2-3; maybe TRBD2 (6 bases). The CDR3 is made up of 16 amino acids. In germline, CDR1 is LGHDT, CDR2 YNNKEL (reference sequence). V was shortened by 2 bases and J by 3 bases, with 15 bases between the two germline ends. CDR3 nucleotides: TGTGCCAGCAGCCAATCTTCGGGAGAGCCGACAGATACGCAGTATTTT. Amino acid sequence: CASSQSSGEPTDTQYF.

A few counts support this clonotype. The gene calls are TRBV20-1 and TRBJ1-5; D is possibly TRBD1 (5 bases). The CDR3 consists of 20 residues. Germline V gene sequence: CDR1 DFQATT, CDR2 SNEGSKA (reference sequence). Trimming cost V 6 bases and J 5 bases, with 35 bases left between them. The DNA for the CDR3 is TGCAGTGCCGCGGGACGGAGATTAATTTGGTACGATATAGGTTATCAGCCCCAGCATTTT. Translating gives CSAAGRRLIWYDIGYQPQHF.

Only a few counts were recorded for this clonotype. The J gene is TRBJ2-1, the V gene TRBV28, with TRBD2 identical over 8 bases. CDR3 length: 13 amino acids. V lost 6 bases and J lost 5; bases outside the gene matches: 3. Germline V gene lookup returns CDR1 MDHEN and CDR2 SYDVKM. This CDR3 reads CASRTAGDNEQFF. The CDR3 DNA sequence: TGTGCCAGCAGAACAGCGGGGGACAATGAGCAGTTCTTC.

The sample holds a few counts of this clonotype. The chain links TRBV7-9 to TRBJ2-4; 10 positions agree with TRBD2. The J call may be in error: the DNA end matches TRBJ2-7 better. The CDR3 loop spans 13 amino acids. Germline CDR1 SEHNR, CDR2 FQNEAQ (reference sequence). CDR3 nucleotides: TGTGCCAGCAGCGCAAGCGGGAGGGACGAGCAGTACTTC. Translating it yields CASSASGRDEQYF.

V and J are TRBV10-1 and TRBJ2-7; the D is unclear. Germline V lookup: CDR1 WNHNN, CDR2 SYGVQD (reference sequence). The CDR3 sequence is 13 residues long. Trimming left V 5 bases short and J 6 bases short, with 14 bases between. The CDR3 sequence is CASSLKPITEQYF. CDR3 nucleotides: TGCGCCAGCAGTCTAAAGCCCATAACCGAGCAGTACTTC.

The chain is built from TRBV29-1 and TRBJ2-1; D is possibly TRBD2 (5 bases). The ends were cut back, 6 bases at V and 8 bases at J, with 14 bases in the middle. This CDR3 contains 12 residues. Germline V CDR1 and CDR2: SQVTM, ANQGSEA. In nucleotides, the CDR3 is TGCAGCGTGGGGAGTTTGGCCGATGAGCAGTTCTTC. Protein: CSVGSLADEQFF.

The sample holds one count of this clonotype. This may stem from a read error, because a much larger clone lies one nucleotide away. The chain couples TRBV15 to TRBJ2-5, with unresolved D. The V gene's germline CDR1 is LNHNV and CDR2 YYDKDF (reference sequence). V lost 0 bases and J lost 5, with 4 bases in between. The CDR3 sequence is 12 residues long. The CDR3 nucleotides are TGTGCCACCAGCAGAGATGCGGAGACCCAGTACTTC. As protein: CATSRDAETQYF.

This clonotype was found a few times. The CDR3 DNA reads TGTGCCATCAGTGAGTCAAGGAGGGCCAACTATGGCTACACCTTC. This translates into CAISESRRANYGYTF. The rearrangement joins TRBV10-3 to TRBJ1-2; the D is unclear. Germline CDR1 ENHRY, CDR2 SYGVKD. The V end was cut by 0 bases, the J end by 2 bases, with 10 bases between. This CDR3 region has 15 residues.

About this clonotype itself: The junction differs from germline at one of its ends, possibly a read error. The chain carries TRBV10-3 and TRBJ2-1; TRBD2 aligns across 14 bases. This CDR3 comprises 20 residues. CDR1 is ENHRY and CDR2 is SYGVKD in the germline V gene. This chain's CDR3 is CAISERPGLAGGRSSNEQFF. Here the CDR3 DNA reads TGTGCCATCAGTGAGAGGCCCGGACTAGCGGGAGGAAGATCCTCCAATGAGCAGTTCTTC.

In this sample, this clonotype turned up a few times. The chain recombines TRBV28 with TRBJ1-1; the D is unclear. Per germline, CDR1 MDHEN and CDR2 SYDVKM. Between the trimmed V and J ends, which lost 6 bases and 0 bases, there was a span of 14 bases. This CDR3 has 15 amino acids. CDR3: CASRPTDGMNTEAFF. For the CDR3, the DNA is TGTGCCAGCAGACCTACGGACGGAATGAACACTGAAGCTTTCTTT.

This sequence joins TRBV12-3 or TRBV12-4 and TRBJ2-7; 10 bases agree with TRBD2. Losses at the gene ends were 3 bases for V and 0 bases for J; bases not matched to a gene: 17. This CDR3 has 20 residues. The CDR3 reads CASSFLAWSSGSRSSYEQYF. The CDR3 nucleotides read TGTGCCAGCAGTTTTCTTGCCTGGTCTAGCGGGAGTAGGAGCTCCTACGAGCAGTACTTC.

This clonotype was detected only once. The V gene is TRBV21-1, the J gene TRBJ2-7; TRBD2, the D gene given by the table, was not confirmed from the DNA. TRBV21-1 is deemed a pseudogene. This CDR3 is built from 16 residues. CDR3 DNA sequence: TGTGCCAGCGGGCCTCCTCGGATGAATTCCCTGTACGAGCAGTACTTC. It encodes CASGPPRMNSLYEQYF.

The chain combines TRBV4-1 with TRBJ1-1; the match to TRBD1 covers 11 bases. Germline V gene data show CDR1 as MGHRA and CDR2 as YSYEKL. V shed 2 bases, J shed 4 bases, and the junction held 3 bases outside the gene matches. This CDR3 comprises 15 residues. For the CDR3, the DNA is TGCGCCAGCAGCCAAACCGGGACAGGGGGCACTGAAGCTTTCTTT. Translating it yields CASSQTGTGGTEAFF.

The genes are TRBV28 and TRBJ1-5, with D tentatively TRBD1 (6 bases). CDR1 and CDR2 from the germline V gene are MDHEN and SYDVKM. Trimming shortened V by 11 bases and J by 2 bases, and 16 bases separated the two germline ends. The CDR3 runs 14 residues. This CDR3 is CACFPRGGNQPQHF. The CDR3 DNA is TGTGCCTGCTTCCCCAGGGGCGGCAATCAGCCCCAGCATTTT.

The CDR3 is CASSPRQGPENTEAFF. CDR3 coding DNA: TGTGCCAGCTCACCACGACAGGGGCCCGAGAACACTGAAGCTTTCTTT. This chain connects TRBV18 to TRBJ1-1; TRBD1 agrees at 8 bases. CDR3 length: 16 amino acids. With V trimmed by 1 base and J by 1 base, 5 bases remained unmatched. Germline V lookup: CDR1 KGHSH, CDR2 LQKENI.

This clonotype was picked up a small number of times. This chain uses TRBV11-2 with TRBJ2-1; 11 nucleotides line up with TRBD2. The germline V gene has CDR1 SGHAT and CDR2 FQNNGV. V trimming: 2 bases; J trimming: 3 bases; junction bases outside the gene matches: 12. There are 19 residues in the CDR3. The CDR3 DNA reads as TGTGCCAGCAGCTTAACAGGTAGCGGGAGGGCCCAGTACTACAATGAGCAGTTCTTC. Translating gives CASSLTGSGRAQYYNEQFF.

This clonotype appeared many times. The gene calls are TRBV7-2 and TRBJ2-1; TRBD2 matches 7 bases. Unmatched junction bases numbered 7, after V lost 0 bases and J lost 5 bases. CDR3 size: 16 residues. Per the germline V gene, CDR1 is SGHTA and CDR2 is FQGNSA. CDR3 loop: CASSLAPASGNNEQFF. The DNA of the CDR3 is TGTGCCAGCAGCTTAGCGCCAGCTAGCGGAAACAATGAGCAGTTCTTC.

V is TRBV7-6 and J is TRBJ2-5; D gene ambiguous. The tail of the sequence fits TRBJ2-7 better, so the J call may be wrong. CDR1 is SGHVS, CDR2 FNYEAQ, per germline. The CDR3 loop spans 13 amino acids. CDR3 protein: CASSFWHSYEQYF. As DNA, the CDR3 is TGTGCCAGCAGCTTTTGGCATTCCTACGAGCAGTACTTC.

This clonotype appeared a few times. The chain uses TRBV27 and TRBJ2-4, with TRBD2 as a possible D gene (5 bases). CDR1 and CDR2 from the germline V gene are MNHEY and SMNVEV (reference sequence). The CDR3 is 13 residues long. Trimming removed 2 bases at V and 5 bases at J, with 7 bases between. The CDR3 here is CASSLPGENIQYF. The CDR3 DNA reads as TGTGCCAGCAGTTTACCCGGGGAAAACATTCAGTACTTC.

This chain joins TRBV7-6 and TRBJ2-4; 9 nucleotides align to TRBD2. Matching the DNA end better, TRBJ2-7 makes the J call doubtful. CDR3 length: 15 residues. CDR1 is SGHVS, CDR2 FNYEAQ, per germline. DNA for the CDR3: TGTGCCAGCAGCTTAGCCGGACTAGCGAATTACGAGCAGTACTTC. Encoded protein: CASSLAGLANYEQYF.

The sample holds a few counts of this clonotype. The chain is built from TRBV12-3 or TRBV12-4 and TRBJ2-1; D uncertain. V was clipped by 7 bases and J by 7 bases, with 26 bases between them. This CDR3 is built from 17 residues. CDR3 sequence: CASIQEEWAIDRNEQFF. The CDR3 nucleotides are TGTGCCAGCATCCAAGAAGAGTGGGCTATTGACCGGAATGAGCAGTTCTTC.

This clonotype was observed a few times. J is TRBJ1-5 and V is TRBV20-1; no definite D call. With 1 base removed from V and 2 bases from J, the gap between germline ends came to 9 bases. This CDR3 has 14 residues. The germline V gene encodes CDR1 DFQATT and CDR2 SNEGSKA (reference sequence). Here the CDR3 reads CSARAGSGNQPQHF. DNA for the CDR3: TGCAGTGCTAGAGCGGGAAGCGGCAATCAGCCCCAGCATTTT.

The CDR3 sequence is CASRTGNNEKLFF. In nucleotides, the CDR3 is TGTGCCAGCAGGACAGGGAATAATGAAAAACTGTTTTTT. This rearrangement joins TRBV7-9 to TRBJ1-4; 7 bases are shared with TRBD1. This CDR3 spans 13 amino acids. Germline CDR1 SEHNR, CDR2 FQNEAQ (reference sequence). V shed 6 bases and J 4 bases; nucleotides not matched to a gene: 2.

This clonotype was detected only a few times. The rearrangement links TRBV3-1 to TRBJ2-7; the D is unclear. The V and J ends lost 2 bases and 2 bases respectively, with 10 bases between them. The CDR3 totals 14 residues. Germline V lookup: CDR1 LGHDT, CDR2 YNNKEL (reference sequence). Here the CDR3 reads CASSQLAGPYEQYF. The CDR3 nucleotides read TGTGCCAGCAGCCAACTGGCTGGGCCCTACGAGCAGTACTTC.

The chain is built from TRBV20-1 and TRBJ1-6; a possible D gene is TRBD1 (5 bases). From germline, CDR1 is DFQATT and CDR2 SNEGSKA (reference sequence). V was cut by 1 base and J by 9 bases, with 22 bases left in between. CDR3 length: 17 amino acids. CDR3 sequence: CSARASRKYRQGSPLHF. The CDR3 bases are TGCAGTGCTAGAGCGTCCCGAAAGTACAGGCAGGGTTCACCCCTCCACTTT.

This clonotype was seen more than once but under ten times. The chain combines TRBV5-1 with TRBJ1-1; D remains ambiguous. Trimming took 2 bases from V and 0 from J, leaving 14 bases between them. Germline CDR1 SGHRS, CDR2 YFSETQ. The CDR3 consists of 16 residues. The DNA for the CDR3 is TGCGCCAGCAGCTTTTTTTCCCGGGGTCTGAACACTGAAGCTTTCTTT. This sequence encodes CASSFFSRGLNTEAFF.

The chain has TRBV10-3 and TRBJ1-4; D is possibly TRBD1 (6 bases). V shed 0 bases and J shed 11 bases, with 16 bases lying between them. Germline V gene data show CDR1 as ENHRY and CDR2 as SYGVKD. This CDR3 region has 15 residues. DNA for the CDR3: TGTGCCATCAGTGAGTCTTGGCAGGGGAAAGTCAAACTGTTTTTT. Its translation is CAISESWQGKVKLFF.

This sequence joins TRBV15 and TRBJ2-3; 11 positions match TRBD2. V trimming: 1 base; J trimming: 3 bases; junction bases outside the gene matches: 3. The CDR3 sequence is 16 residues long. The germline gives CDR1 LNHNV, CDR2 YYDKDF (reference sequence). The CDR3 is CATSRVAGGKTDTQYF. For the CDR3, the DNA is TGTGCCACCAGCAGAGTAGCGGGAGGGAAAACAGATACGCAGTATTTT.

The genes are TRBV13 and TRBJ2-7, with D perhaps TRBD1 (6 bases). Trimming removed 1 base from V and 3 bases from J, with 10 bases in between. Germline CDR1 reads PRHDT; CDR2 reads FYEKMQ (reference sequence). The CDR3 totals 14 residues. The CDR3 here is CASSLDRVHYEQYF. CDR3 in DNA: TGTGCCAGCAGCTTAGACAGGGTTCACTACGAGCAGTACTTC. The complete variable domain, with remaining parts taken from reference TRBV13 and TRBJ2-7, reads AAGVIQSPRHLIKEKRETATLKCYPIPRHDTVYWYQQGPGQDPQFLISFYEKMQSDKGSIPDRFSAQQFSDYHSELNMSSLELGDSALYFCASSLDRVHYEQYFGPGTRLTVT.